These 18 T cell receptor beta chains were sequenced from one sample in a study of T cell responses to AZD1222 COVID-19 vaccine. TCRdb's copy holds only in-frame clones and misses some; the assay was immunoSEQ multiplex PCR. This table has under 150,000 clones, 84% appearing once. The sequencing here drew on peripheral blood, taken 28 days after the second AZD1222 dose. These receptors were obtained from an adult who received the AZD1222 COVID-19 vaccine.

The rearrangement links TRBV9 to TRBJ1-1; D might be TRBD1 (5 bases). The ends were cut back, 3 bases at V and 8 bases at J, with 17 bases in the middle. This CDR3 contains 14 residues. Per the germline V gene, CDR1 is SGDLS and CDR2 is YYNGEE. Here the CDR3 reads CASSELAGNVEAFF. In nucleotides, the CDR3 is TGTGCCAGCAGCGAGCTGGCAGGGAATGTAGAAGCTTTCTTT.

The chain recombines TRBV28 with TRBJ1-4; D not certain. The CDR3 covers 13 residues. The V gene lost 2 bases and the J gene lost 8 bases, with 9 bases spanning the gap. CDR1 MDHEN and CDR2 SYDVKM come from the germline V gene. The CDR3 loop is CASSLNSEEKLFF. The CDR3 DNA reads as TGTGCCAGCAGTTTAAACAGCGAAGAAAAACTGTTTTTT.

CDR3 nucleotides: TGTGCCAGCAGTTTAACCCCCCCGATCGATGGCTACACCTTC. Translating it yields CASSLTPPIDGYTF. The chain employs TRBV28 and TRBJ1-2; D remains ambiguous. Germline CDR1 is MDHEN and CDR2 is SYDVKM. V was pared by 2 bases and J by 6 bases, with 13 bases between. The CDR3 has 14 amino acids.

On this clone: Compared with germline, one end of the junction differs, possibly owing to a read error. The gene calls are TRBV5-1 and TRBJ1-1; D is possibly TRBD1 (6 bases). The CDR3 spans 16 residues. In germline, CDR1 is SGHRS, CDR2 YFSETQ. Written as DNA, the CDR3 is TGCGCCAGCAGCTTATTACCCACAGGGACGAACACTGAGGCTTTCTTT. It yields the protein CASSLLPTGTNTEAFF. The variable domain in full, with the rest retrieved from reference TRBV5-1 and TRBJ1-1, is KAGVTQTPRYLIKTRGQQVTLSCSPISGHRSVSWYQQTPGQGLQFLFEYFSETQRNKGNFPGRFSGRQFSNSRSEMNVSTLELGDSALYLCASSLLPTGTNTEAFFGQGTRLTVV.

The V call is TRBV6-6, the J call TRBJ2-7; D ambiguous. This CDR3 contains 15 residues. Trimming left V 0 bases short and J 3 bases short, with 12 bases between. Germline CDR1 MNHNY, CDR2 SVGAGI (reference sequence). The CDR3 spells CASSYSQSRNYEQYF. As DNA, the CDR3 is TGTGCCAGCAGTTACTCCCAAAGTCGGAACTACGAGCAGTACTTC.

The rearrangement joins TRBV3-1 (or the pseudogene TRBV3-2) to TRBJ1-5; D perhaps matches TRBD1 (5 bases). CDR1 is LGHDT, CDR2 YNNKEL, per germline (reference sequence). V was pared by 0 bases and J by 2 bases, with 14 bases between. The CDR3 extends over 17 amino acids. CDR3 sequence reads: CASSQDWGRYGNQPQHF. In DNA, the CDR3 is TGTGCCAGCAGCCAAGATTGGGGGAGGTACGGCAATCAGCCCCAGCATTTT.

The rearrangement joins TRBV28 to TRBJ1-5; 9 bases match TRBD1. V trimming: 6 bases; J trimming: 2 bases; junction bases outside the gene matches: 11. The CDR3 totals 17 residues. Per the germline V gene, CDR1 is MDHEN and CDR2 is SYDVKM. The CDR3 DNA follows: TGTGCCAGCAGGTATTCGGGACAGGGTGTCGGCAATCAGCCCCAGCATTTT. Its translation: CASRYSGQGVGNQPQHF.

This chain connects TRBV7-9 to TRBJ1-2; D unresolved. Trimming took off 3 bases at V and 2 bases at J, with 10 bases between the two ends. The CDR3 loop spans 14 amino acids. Germline assignment: CDR1 SEHNR and CDR2 FQNEAQ (reference sequence). Here the CDR3 DNA reads TGTGCCAGCAGCTTTGGGAGTGGAAACTATGGCTACACCTTC. Translation: CASSFGSGNYGYTF.

The genes are TRBV5-1 and TRBJ2-1; D possibly corresponds to TRBD2 (6 bases). Germline-derived CDR1 and CDR2 are SGHRS and YFSETQ. The CDR3 covers 15 residues. V was clipped by 0 bases and J by 6 bases, with 13 bases between them. Here the CDR3 reads CASSLGVTSRNEQFF. The CDR3 DNA reads TGCGCCAGCAGCTTGGGGGTGACTAGTCGCAATGAGCAGTTCTTC.

V usage is TRBV7-9 and J usage is TRBJ1-6, with D possibly being TRBD1 (5 bases). V lost 0 bases and J 7 bases, leaving 13 bases between the germline ends. CDR1 is SEHNR and CDR2 is FQNEAQ in the germline V gene (reference sequence). The CDR3 loop spans 16 amino acids. CDR3 DNA: TGTGCCAGCAGCTTAGCTGGGCGGGGACGGAATTCACCCCTCCACTTT. Encoded protein: CASSLAGRGRNSPLHF.

V usage is TRBV25-1 and J usage is TRBJ2-7, with no clear D. This CDR3 spans 11 amino acids. Germline V gene data show CDR1 as MGHDK and CDR2 as SYGVNS. V lost 6 bases, J lost 4 bases, and 7 bases lay in between. DNA for the CDR3: TGTGCCAGCAGGGTTGGATACGAGCAGTACTTC. This sequence encodes CASRVGYEQYF.

This CDR3 is CSASLAARQVSGYTF. Written as DNA, the CDR3 is TGCAGTGCTAGTTTAGCAGCCAGACAGGTGTCAGGCTACACCTTC. This chain uses TRBV20-1 with TRBJ1-2, with a weak D call TRBD1 (6 bases). V was pared by 3 bases and J by 8 bases, with 22 bases between. Germline V CDR1 and CDR2: DFQATT, SNEGSKA (reference sequence). CDR3 length equals 15 residues.

This sequence joins TRBV10-3 and TRBJ1-6; D is possibly TRBD1 (5 bases). In germline, CDR1 is ENHRY, CDR2 SYGVKD. V was trimmed by 10 bases and J by 2 bases, leaving 12 bases between them. The CDR3 is 14 amino acids. CDR3: CATTGTAYNSPLHF. CDR3 nucleotides: TGTGCCACTACCGGGACGGCCTATAATTCACCCCTCCACTTT.

This chain links TRBV4-3 with TRBJ1-2, with D maybe TRBD1 (5 bases). Germline CDR1 reads LGHNA; CDR2 reads YSLEER. The CDR3 is 13 residues long. V gave up 0 bases and J gave up 4 bases, with 6 bases separating them. The CDR3 spells CASSQERGYGYTF. The CDR3 DNA sequence: TGCGCCAGCAGCCAAGAGAGGGGCTATGGCTACACCTTC.

The V gene is TRBV12-5, the J gene TRBJ2-7, with D unresolved. Germline loops: CDR1 LGHNT, CDR2 FRNRAP. V lost 3 bases, J lost 4 bases, and 4 bases lay in between. The CDR3 has 11 residues. CDR3 in amino acids: CASGLGYEQYF. CDR3 in DNA: TGTGCTAGTGGTTTAGGGTACGAGCAGTACTTC.

This clone appeared once. V and J are TRBV11-2 and TRBJ1-6, with a possible D match to TRBD1 (5 bases). The CDR3 extends over 15 amino acids. Trimming took 6 bases from V and 6 from J, leaving 15 bases between them. Looked up from germline, CDR1 is SGHAT and CDR2 is FQNNGV. The CDR3 DNA is TGTGCCAGCAGGGGGGACGGCCGCTCTAATTCACCCCTCCACTTT. Its translation is CASRGDGRSNSPLHF.

The chain joins TRBV27 to TRBJ1-2; D is undetermined. Trimming pared 5 bases from V and 8 bases from J, leaving 24 bases between. The CDR3 is made up of 16 amino acids. Germline V gives CDR1 MNHEY, CDR2 SMNVEV (reference sequence). This chain's CDR3 is CASSLIPGRGRIGYTF. As DNA, the CDR3 is TGTGCCAGCAGTCTAATCCCCGGGCGTGGGAGGATAGGCTACACCTTC.

The sample holds a few counts of this clone. This chain joins TRBV20-1 and TRBJ1-1; D unresolved. This CDR3 is 11 amino acids long. Germline V gene lookup returns CDR1 DFQATT and CDR2 SNEGSKA (reference sequence). The CDR3 reads CGLMSNTEAFF. DNA for the CDR3: TGCGGCTTAATGTCAAACACTGAAGCTTTCTTT.